This T cell receptor beta chain was captured in a study of technical replicates of blood from a few donors. On this clone: An end of the junction differs from the germline gene, which may be a read error.

TCRdb's copy holds only in-frame clones and misses some; the assay was immunoSEQ multiplex PCR. The table records under 95,000 clones, roughly 89% of them present only once. Sequencing was carried out using T cells isolated from PBMCs. This sequence originates from a human donor in good health. Some clones in this sample may be carry-over from other donors' samples.

CDR3 sequence (DNA): TGCGCCAGCAGCTTGAGGTTGAGGGACATCCAAGGGACCCAGTACTTC. This encodes CASSLRLRDIQGTQYF. The J gene is TRBJ2-5, the V gene TRBV5-1; TRBD1 might be the D (6 bases). CDR1 SGHRS and CDR2 YFSETQ come from the germline V gene. This CDR3 is 16 amino acids long.